These 20 T cell receptor beta chains originate from one sample sequenced in a study of OX40 agonist ivuxolimab in advanced cancers. Assay: immunoSEQ multiplex PCR; the TCRdb copy retains only in-frame clones and omits some. The table includes some 130,000 clones, 75% to 90% detected once. The specimen was CD4+ or CD8+ T cells sorted from blood, collected in a trial of the OX40 agonist ivuxolimab. The receptor source for this set is an adult with an advanced solid tumor such as melanoma, head and neck, liver or kidney cancer.

V is TRBV6-1 and J is TRBJ2-2; weak D call: TRBD2 (6 bases). The V gene's germline CDR1 is MNHNS and CDR2 SASEGT. The CDR3 runs to 15 residues. The V and J ends lost 2 bases and 1 base respectively, with 8 bases between them. This chain's CDR3 is CASSELGGNTGELFF. Here the CDR3 DNA reads TGTGCCAGCAGTGAATTGGGGGGGAACACCGGGGAGCTGTTTTTT.

This sequence joins TRBV29-1 and TRBJ2-3, with 7 bases identical to TRBD2. The CDR3 covers 16 residues. The J segment lost 3 bases and the V segment lost 5 bases, leaving 14 bases of the junction unmatched. Germline loops: CDR1 SQVTM, CDR2 ANQGSEA. The CDR3 DNA is TGCAGCGTTACACCTGTGGGCGGGGGAGGAACAGATACGCAGTATTTT. Its translation is CSVTPVGGGGTDTQYF.

This chain links TRBV5-4 with TRBJ2-4; D is perhaps TRBD2 (6 bases). The germline V and J ends were trimmed by 3 bases and 0 bases, with 13 bases remaining between them. The V gene's germline CDR1 is SGHNT and CDR2 YYREEE (reference sequence). This CDR3 has 16 residues. CDR3 sequence: CASSSGTDLAKNIQYF. The CDR3 DNA reads as TGTGCCAGCAGCTCCGGGACTGATCTAGCCAAAAACATTCAGTACTTC.

The genes are TRBV7-9 and TRBJ2-3; 9 bases are shared with TRBD1. The CDR3 sequence is 14 residues long. Germline loops: CDR1 SEHNR, CDR2 FQNEAQ (reference sequence). The J segment lost 3 bases and the V segment lost 5 bases, leaving 3 bases of the junction unmatched. This CDR3 is CASSPGQGTDTQYF. The DNA of the CDR3 is TGTGCCAGCAGCCCGGGACAGGGTACAGATACGCAGTATTTT.

This chain joins TRBV4-2 and TRBJ2-1, with 10 bases matching TRBD2. CDR3 length equals 16 residues. Germline CDR1 reads LGHNA; CDR2 reads YNFKEQ. V shed 2 bases, J shed 5 bases, and the junction held 6 bases outside the gene matches. The DNA of the CDR3 is TGTGCCAGCAGCCAATCCGAAGCGGGGGGGAACAATGAGCAGTTCTTC. Translating gives CASSQSEAGGNNEQFF.

This rearrangement joins TRBV6-5 to TRBJ2-1; D may correspond to TRBD1 or TRBD2 (5 bases each). The CDR3 is 15 residues long. Germline CDR1 MNHEY, CDR2 SVGAGI. V was clipped by 5 bases and J by 7 bases, with 18 bases between them. The CDR3 sequence: CASSVTGTDGNEQFF. The CDR3 DNA is TGTGCCAGCAGTGTCACCGGGACGGATGGGAATGAGCAGTTCTTC.

In its sample, this clone was seen once. The V call is TRBV10-2, the J call TRBJ2-3; 8 bases line up with TRBD2. The CDR3 has 16 residues. Germline assignment: CDR1 WSHSY and CDR2 SAAADI. V lost 2 bases to trimming and J lost 1 base; unmatched junction nucleotides: 5. The chain's CDR3 is CASSEGWRGGTDTQYF. The CDR3 DNA reads TGCGCCAGCAGTGAGGGGTGGCGGGGGGGCACAGATACGCAGTATTTT.

The V and J genes are TRBV4-1 and TRBJ1-2; the D is unclear. V was cut by 2 bases and J by 4 bases, with 11 bases left in between. Germline V CDR1 and CDR2: MGHRA, YSYEKL. CDR3 length: 14 residues. CDR3 in DNA: TGCGCCAGCAGCCAACCTGAACTAATCTATGGCTACACCTTC. It specifies CASSQPELIYGYTF.

This sequence joins TRBV30 and TRBJ2-3, with TRBD2 identical over 7 bases. CDR1 GTSNPN and CDR2 SVGIG come from the germline V gene (reference sequence). This CDR3 has 14 residues. J was trimmed by 5 bases and V by 7 bases; bases with no gene match: 12. In DNA, the CDR3 is TGTGCCTTCCCCCTGGGGGGGGGTCGAGATACGCAGTATTTT. This sequence encodes CAFPLGGGRDTQYF.

This chain links TRBV29-1 with TRBJ2-5, with TRBD2 matching 14 bases. Germline CDR1 SQVTM, CDR2 ANQGSEA. The CDR3 runs to 13 residues. The V and J ends lost 4 bases and 5 bases, in that order; junction bases with no gene match: 0. For the CDR3, the DNA is TGCAGCGTTGGGACTAGCGGGGGGGAGACCCAGTACTTC. Amino acid sequence: CSVGTSGGETQYF.

The rearrangement joins TRBV5-1 to TRBJ2-3; D possibly corresponds to TRBD2 (6 bases). This CDR3 contains 14 residues. CDR1 SGHRS and CDR2 YFSETQ come from the germline V gene. The germline V and J ends were trimmed by 2 bases and 5 bases, with 12 bases remaining between them. The chain's CDR3 is CASSFGGSGDTQYF. CDR3 sequence (DNA): TGCGCCAGCAGCTTTGGAGGGTCTGGAGATACGCAGTATTTT.

The chain links TRBV9 to TRBJ2-5; 11 positions match TRBD2. Losses at the gene ends were 7 bases for V and 4 bases for J; bases not matched to a gene: 9. CDR1 and CDR2 from the germline V gene are SGDLS and YYNGEE. The CDR3 consists of 15 residues. This chain's CDR3 is CASQRTSGPLETQYF. The CDR3 region has the DNA TGTGCCAGCCAGCGGACTAGCGGGCCATTAGAGACCCAGTACTTC. Variable domain in full (rest from reference TRBV9 and TRBJ2-5): DSGVTQTPKHLITATGQRVTLRCSPRSGDLSVYWYQQSLDQGLQFLIQYYNGEERAKGNILERFSAQQFPDLHSELNLSSLELGDSALYFCASQRTSGPLETQYFGPGTRLLVL.

Regarding this clone: The junction departs from germline at one end; a sequencing error may be responsible. The rearrangement joins TRBV7-7 to TRBJ2-5, with 15 bases lining up with TRBD2. The CDR3 has 16 amino acids. The germline V gene encodes CDR1 SSHAT and CDR2 FNYEAQ (reference sequence). The CDR3 DNA reads TGTGCTAGCAGCTCTGGGACTAGCGGGGGGTCAGCGACCCAGTACTTC. This translates into CASSSGTSGGSATQYF.

The chain carries TRBV28 and TRBJ2-1, with TRBD2 as a possible D gene (6 bases). V was pared by 6 bases and J by 1 base, with 13 bases between. This CDR3 comprises 15 residues. Germline loops: CDR1 MDHEN, CDR2 SYDVKM. In nucleotides, the CDR3 is TGTGCCAGCAGGACCCTTGGGAGGTCCTACAATGAGCAGTTCTTC. Translated, it gives CASRTLGRSYNEQFF.

V is TRBV7-9 and J is TRBJ2-5, with D possibly TRBD2 on 6 matching bases. The ends were cut back, 5 bases at V and 2 bases at J, with 15 bases in the middle. Germline CDR1 and CDR2: SEHNR and FQNEAQ (reference sequence). The CDR3 length is 15 residues. The CDR3 bases are TGTGCCAGCAGCCAGGGAGGAGGACCACAAGAGACCCAGTACTTC. It yields the protein CASSQGGGPQETQYF. Filled out from reference TRBV7-9 and TRBJ2-5, the complete variable domain reads DTGVSQNPRHKITKRGQNVTFRCDPISEHNRLYWYRQTLGQGPEFLTYFQNEAQLEKSRLLSDRFSAERPKGSFSTLEIQRTEQGDSAMYLCASSQGGGPQETQYFGPGTRLLVL.

The V and J genes are TRBV6-6 and TRBJ2-1, with a weak D call TRBD1 (5 bases). This CDR3 has 15 residues. Trimming took 6 bases from V and 5 from J, leaving 17 bases between them. Germline values: CDR1 MNHNY, CDR2 SVGAGI (reference sequence). CDR3 sequence (DNA): TGTGCCAGCAGCCACTCGGTGACAGCAGACAATGAGCAGTTCTTC. As protein: CASSHSVTADNEQFF.

The chain combines TRBV7-9 with TRBJ1-4, with 8 bases identical to TRBD1. This CDR3 has 16 residues. The trim removed 0 bases at V and 7 bases at J, leaving 7 bases unmatched. Germline CDR1 and CDR2: SEHNR and FQNEAQ (reference sequence). CDR3 loop: CASSLARGQGGEKLFF. Written as DNA, the CDR3 is TGTGCCAGCAGCTTAGCGCGAGGACAGGGAGGTGAAAAACTGTTTTTT.

This chain links TRBV5-6 with TRBJ1-1, with a tentative D call TRBD1 (6 bases). The CDR3 has 15 residues. Trimming pared 3 bases from V and 6 bases from J, leaving 18 bases between. Germline V gene sequence: CDR1 SGHDT, CDR2 YYEEEE. Written as DNA, the CDR3 is TGTGCCAGCAGCTCGAAACCGAGGTCAGGGGCTGAAGCTTTCTTT. Translating it yields CASSSKPRSGAEAFF. Supplemented by reference TRBV5-6 and TRBJ1-1, the full variable domain reads DAGVTQSPTHLIKTRGQQVTLRCSPKSGHDTVSWYQQALGQGPQFIFQYYEEEERQRGNFPDRFSGHQFPNYSSELNVNALLLGDSALYLCASSSKPRSGAEAFFGQGTRLTVV.

This clone is a singleton in its sample. J is TRBJ1-2 and V is TRBV7-9; no definite D call. Trimming took off 2 bases at V and 5 bases at J, with 18 bases between the two ends. The CDR3 sequence is 16 residues long. Germline V gene lookup returns CDR1 SEHNR and CDR2 FQNEAQ (reference sequence). This chain's CDR3 is CASSLMEGHLGYGYTF. CDR3 DNA sequence: TGTGCCAGCAGCTTAATGGAGGGCCACCTAGGATATGGCTACACCTTC. Filled out from reference TRBV7-9 and TRBJ1-2, the complete variable domain reads DTGVSQNPRHKITKRGQNVTFRCDPISEHNRLYWYRQTLGQGPEFLTYFQNEAQLEKSRLLSDRFSAERPKGSFSTLEIQRTEQGDSAMYLCASSLMEGHLGYGYTFGSGTRLTVV.

The chain couples TRBV30 to TRBJ2-7, with D perhaps being TRBD1 or TRBD2 (5 bases each). Germline V CDR1 and CDR2: GTSNPN, SVGIG (reference sequence). With 0 bases removed from V and 3 bases from J, the gap between germline ends came to 12 bases. This CDR3 contains 14 residues. CDR3 coding DNA: TGTGCCTGGAGTGTAGCTGGGGGTGGCTACGAGCAGTACTTC. Translation gives CAWSVAGGGYEQYF.